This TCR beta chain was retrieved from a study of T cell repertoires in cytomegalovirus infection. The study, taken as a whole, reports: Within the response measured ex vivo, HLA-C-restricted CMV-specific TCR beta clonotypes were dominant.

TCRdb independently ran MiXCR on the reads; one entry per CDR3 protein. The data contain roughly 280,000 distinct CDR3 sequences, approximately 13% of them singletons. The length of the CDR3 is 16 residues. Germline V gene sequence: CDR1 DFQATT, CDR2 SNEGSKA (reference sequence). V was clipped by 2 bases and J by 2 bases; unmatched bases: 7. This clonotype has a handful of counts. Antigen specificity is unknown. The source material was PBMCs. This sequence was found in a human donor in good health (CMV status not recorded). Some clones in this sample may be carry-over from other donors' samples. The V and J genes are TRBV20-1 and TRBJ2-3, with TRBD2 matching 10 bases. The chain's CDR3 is CSARPTSGAYTDTQYF. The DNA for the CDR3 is TGCAGTGCTAGACCAACTAGCGGGGCCTACACAGATACGCAGTATTTT.